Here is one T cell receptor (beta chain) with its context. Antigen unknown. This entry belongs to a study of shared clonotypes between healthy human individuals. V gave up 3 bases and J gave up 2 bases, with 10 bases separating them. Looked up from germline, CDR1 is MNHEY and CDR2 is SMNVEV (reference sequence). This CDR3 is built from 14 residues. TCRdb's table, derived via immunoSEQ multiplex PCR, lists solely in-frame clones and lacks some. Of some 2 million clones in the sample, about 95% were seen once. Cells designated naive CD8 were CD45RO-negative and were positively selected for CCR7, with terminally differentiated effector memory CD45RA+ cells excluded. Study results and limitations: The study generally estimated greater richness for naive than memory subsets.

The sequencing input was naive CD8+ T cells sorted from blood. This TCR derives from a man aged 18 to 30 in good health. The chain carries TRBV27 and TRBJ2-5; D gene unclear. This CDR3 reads CASSFFGGQETQYF. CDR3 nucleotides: TGTGCCAGCAGTTTCTTCGGCGGTCAAGAGACCCAGTACTTC.